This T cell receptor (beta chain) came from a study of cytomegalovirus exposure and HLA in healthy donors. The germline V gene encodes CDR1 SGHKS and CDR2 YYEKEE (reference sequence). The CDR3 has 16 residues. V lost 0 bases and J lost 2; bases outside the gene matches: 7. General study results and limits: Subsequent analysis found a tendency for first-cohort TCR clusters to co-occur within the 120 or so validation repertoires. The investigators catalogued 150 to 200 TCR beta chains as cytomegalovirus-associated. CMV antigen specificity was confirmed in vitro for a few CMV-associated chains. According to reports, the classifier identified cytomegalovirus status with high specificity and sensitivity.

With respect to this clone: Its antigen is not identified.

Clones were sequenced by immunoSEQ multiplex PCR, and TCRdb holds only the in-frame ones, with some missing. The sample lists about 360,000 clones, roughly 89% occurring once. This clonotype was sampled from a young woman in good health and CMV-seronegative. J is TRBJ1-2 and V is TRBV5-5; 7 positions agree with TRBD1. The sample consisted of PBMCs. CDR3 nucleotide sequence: TGTGCCAGCAGCTTGGGCCAGGGGGGATTCAACTATGGCTACACCTTC. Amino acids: CASSLGQGGFNYGYTF.